The 21 T cell receptor beta chains below all came from one sample that was sequenced in a study of blood T cell repertoires in COVID-19. Repertoires were generated with immunoSEQ multiplex PCR, while TCRdb's copy carries only in-frame clones and drops some. The table includes 300,000 or so clones, 70% to 90% detected once. The sequencing sample was made of PBMCs or T cells enriched from blood (not recorded which). The receptors come from a woman between 25 and 40 years old who had recovered from COVID-19.

The rearrangement joins TRBV5-8 to TRBJ1-2, with D possibly matching TRBD1 (5 bases). Germline V CDR1 and CDR2: SGHTS, YDEGEE. The V end lost 3 bases, the J end lost 5 bases, and 11 bases lay between the germline ends. CDR3 length equals 13 residues. The CDR3 nucleotides are TGTGCCAGCAGCTGGGACCGGGGGTATGGCTACACCTTC. Amino acid sequence: CASSWDRGYGYTF.

This chain's CDR3 is CSVPDGGGTEAFF. CDR3 coding DNA: TGCAGCGTTCCGGACGGGGGGGGCACTGAAGCTTTCTTT. V and J are TRBV29-1 and TRBJ1-1; tentatively, D is TRBD1 (5 bases). This CDR3 is built from 13 residues. Trimming pared 5 bases from V and 4 bases from J, leaving 14 bases between. Per the germline V gene, CDR1 is SQVTM and CDR2 is ANQGSEA. Complete variable domain (other parts from reference TRBV29-1 and TRBJ1-1): SAVISQKPSRDICQRGTSLTIQCQVDSQVTMMFWYRQQPGQSLTLIATANQGSEATYESGFVIDKFPISRPNLTFSTLTVSNMSPEDSSIYLCSVPDGGGTEAFFGQGTRLTVV.

The V and J genes are TRBV5-8 and TRBJ1-5, with 12 bases identical to TRBD1. The length of the CDR3 is 15 residues. CDR1 and CDR2 from the germline V gene are SGHTS and YDEGEE. Trimming removed 4 bases from V and 3 bases from J; junction bases left unmatched: 2. The CDR3 nucleotides are TGTGCCAGCAGCCTGGGACAGGGGGCCAATCAGCCCCAGCATTTT. It codes for CASSLGQGANQPQHF.

J is TRBJ1-1 and V is TRBV19; 7 nucleotides line up with TRBD1. Germline-derived CDR1 and CDR2 are LNHDA and SQIVND (reference sequence). Trimming at V came to 6 bases and at J to 6 bases, leaving 10 bases not matched to a gene. The CDR3 consists of 14 residues. In DNA, the CDR3 is TGTGCCAGTAGGAAAACAGGGGACCTCCCTGAAGCTTTCTTT. Residues: CASRKTGDLPEAFF.

The DNA for the CDR3 is TGTGCCAGCAGCCTAGGGGACTCCTCACCCCTCCACTTT. Residues: CASSLGDSSPLHF. V and J are TRBV7-9 and TRBJ1-6; perhaps TRBD1 as D (5 bases). CDR3 length: 13 amino acids. The germline CDR1 and CDR2 sequences are SEHNR and FQNEAQ (reference sequence). V lost 5 bases and J 10 bases, leaving 12 bases between the germline ends.

The V gene is TRBV7-3, the J gene TRBJ2-2; 9 bases map to TRBD1. Germline values: CDR1 SGHTA, CDR2 FQGTGA. The trim removed 3 bases at V and 2 bases at J, leaving 4 bases unmatched. The CDR3 has 16 amino acids. CDR3 sequence: CASSFAGQGNTGELFF. CDR3 sequence (DNA): TGTGCCAGCAGCTTTGCGGGACAGGGTAACACCGGGGAGCTGTTTTTT.

The gene calls are TRBV30 and TRBJ2-1; D is unclear. CDR1 GTSNPN and CDR2 SVGIG come from the germline V gene (reference sequence). The germline V and J ends were trimmed by 0 bases and 6 bases, with 9 bases remaining between them. This CDR3 contains 13 residues. CDR3 sequence: CAWSVLAANEQFF. The CDR3 DNA is TGTGCCTGGAGTGTATTGGCCGCCAATGAGCAGTTCTTC.

The CDR3 region is CASRGVNEKLFF. DNA for the CDR3: TGTGCCAGTCGGGGGGTTAATGAAAAACTGTTTTTT. The chain links TRBV19 to TRBJ1-4, with a weak D call TRBD1 (5 bases). V lost 8 bases and J lost 4, with 8 bases in between. Germline CDR1 reads LNHDA; CDR2 reads SQIVND (reference sequence). The CDR3 sequence is 12 residues long. The full variable domain, in which reference TRBV19 and TRBJ1-4 provide the parts outside the CDR3, is DGGITQSPKYLFRKEGQNVTLSCEQNLNHDAMYWYRQDPGQGLRLIYYSQIVNDFQKGDIAEGYSVSREKKESFPLTVTSAQKNPTAFYLCASRGVNEKLFFGSGTQLSVL.

The V and J genes are TRBV4-1 and TRBJ1-1, with a tentative D call TRBD1 (5 bases). Trimming removed 1 base from V and 7 bases from J, with 10 bases in between. This CDR3 region has 13 residues. Germline V gene data show CDR1 as MGHRA and CDR2 as YSYEKL. The DNA for the CDR3 is TGCGCCAGCAGCCAAGCCCAGGGTGTTGAAGCTTTCTTT. This encodes CASSQAQGVEAFF.

CDR3 protein: CASSEGSAYGYTF. CDR3 nucleotide sequence: TGTGCCAGCAGTGAAGGCTCTGCTTATGGCTACACCTTC. The chain is built from TRBV25-1 and TRBJ1-2; D is unresolved. The CDR3 loop spans 13 amino acids. Trimming left V 2 bases short and J 5 bases short, with 9 bases between. Germline lookup yields CDR1 MGHDK and CDR2 SYGVNS.

This clone was observed a handful of times. The V gene is TRBV29-1, the J gene TRBJ1-2; 7 bases are shared with TRBD1. This CDR3 region has 14 residues. Losses at the gene ends were 6 bases for V and 5 bases for J; bases not matched to a gene: 12. Germline lookup yields CDR1 SQVTM and CDR2 ANQGSEA. CDR3 in DNA: TGCAGCGTGGATGGGACAGCCCGGGGGTATGGCTACACCTTC. Encoded protein: CSVDGTARGYGYTF.

The chain couples TRBV3-1 (or the pseudogene TRBV3-2) to TRBJ1-1; possible D gene TRBD1, 6 bases. CDR3 length equals 13 residues. The V and J ends lost 3 bases and 1 base respectively, with 6 bases between them. Germline loops: CDR1 LGHDT, CDR2 YNNKEL (reference sequence). CDR3 nucleotides: TGTGCCAGCAGCCAGGGACAGAACACTGAAGCTTTCTTT. Protein: CASSQGQNTEAFF.

The chain recombines TRBV27 with TRBJ1-1, with 7 positions matching TRBD1. The V gene's germline CDR1 is MNHEY and CDR2 SMNVEV (reference sequence). The CDR3 consists of 14 residues. The V gene end was trimmed by 4 bases and the J gene end by 3 bases; junction bases not matched to a gene: 5. CDR3 in DNA: TGTGCCAGCAGTTACGACAGGGCATACACTGAAGCTTTCTTT. Translating gives CASSYDRAYTEAFF.

The DNA of the CDR3 is TGTGCCAGCAGTCCACAGGGGTGGAATGAGCAGTTCTTC. It is translated as CASSPQGWNEQFF. This chain connects TRBV6-2 or TRBV6-3 to TRBJ2-1, with 7 bases matching TRBD1. CDR3 length equals 13 residues. Germline V gene lookup returns CDR1 MNHEY and CDR2 SVGEGT. The J segment lost 7 bases and the V segment lost 5 bases, leaving 5 bases of the junction unmatched.

The V and J genes are TRBV30 and TRBJ2-7, with 7 positions matching TRBD1. Germline values: CDR1 GTSNPN, CDR2 SVGIG (reference sequence). The V gene end was trimmed by 2 bases and the J gene end by 2 bases; junction bases not matched to a gene: 6. This CDR3 region has 14 residues. Here the CDR3 reads CAWSPDRSAYEQYF. CDR3 in DNA: TGTGCCTGGAGTCCGGACAGGTCGGCCTACGAGCAGTACTTC. Combining the CDR3 with reference TRBV30 and TRBJ2-7 gives the whole variable domain SQTIHQWPATLVQPVGSPLSLECTVEGTSNPNLYWYRQAAGRGLQLLFYSVGIGQISSEVPQNLSASRPQDRQFILSSKKLLLSDSGFYLCAWSPDRSAYEQYFGPGTRLTVT.

The chain combines TRBV2 with TRBJ1-4, with a tentative D call TRBD1 (6 bases). The CDR3 runs to 14 residues. V dropped 4 bases and J dropped 7 bases, with 13 bases sitting between them. Germline-derived CDR1 and CDR2 are SNHLY and FYNNEI. CDR3 DNA sequence: TGTGCCAGCAGTGTACAGGGTGGGATTGAAAAACTGTTTTTT. Encoded protein: CASSVQGGIEKLFF.

The chain recombines TRBV9 with TRBJ2-2; 8 nucleotides align to TRBD1. V shed 4 bases, J shed 4 bases, and the junction held 9 bases outside the gene matches. The CDR3 totals 16 residues. Germline lookup yields CDR1 SGDLS and CDR2 YYNGEE. CDR3 nucleotides: TGTGCCAGCAGCCCTAGGACAGGGACGGGCACCGGGGAGCTGTTTTTT. Translation gives CASSPRTGTGTGELFF.

The rearrangement uses TRBV3-1 (or the pseudogene TRBV3-2) and TRBJ2-7; a possible D gene is TRBD2 (6 bases). Looked up from germline, CDR1 is LGHDT and CDR2 is YNNKEL (reference sequence). The CDR3 is made up of 16 amino acids. V dropped 4 bases and J dropped 1 base, with 17 bases sitting between them. The CDR3 loop reads CASSPRLVGLSYEQYF. The DNA for the CDR3 is TGTGCCAGCAGCCCGAGACTAGTGGGCCTTTCCTACGAGCAGTACTTC.

V gene TRBV5-4 combines with J gene TRBJ2-7; the match to TRBD2 covers 7 bases. J was trimmed by 6 bases and V by 0 bases; bases with no gene match: 12. The germline V gene encodes CDR1 SGHNT and CDR2 YYREEE (reference sequence). The CDR3 consists of 16 residues. The CDR3 is CASSLVWRGTGAEQYF. In DNA form, the CDR3 reads TGTGCCAGCAGCTTGGTTTGGCGGGGGACCGGAGCCGAGCAGTACTTC.

V usage is TRBV11-2 and J usage is TRBJ1-1; the D is unclear. The CDR3 loop spans 13 amino acids. V gave up 4 bases and J gave up 11 bases, with 17 bases separating them. Germline V CDR1 and CDR2: SGHAT, FQNNGV. CDR3 bases: TGTGCCAGCAGCTCCCTCGAGGCCGTTGAGGCTTTCTTT. Amino acid sequence: CASSSLEAVEAFF.

The chain joins TRBV6-5 to TRBJ1-6; 7 bases map to TRBD1. The CDR3 is made up of 14 amino acids. The junction had 12 bases not matched to a gene; V was cut back by 5 bases and J by 14 bases. The germline gives CDR1 MNHEY, CDR2 SVGAGI. CDR3 residues: CASSNDRVDGALHF. The CDR3 DNA reads as TGTGCCAGCAGTAACGACAGGGTAGATGGGGCCCTCCACTTT.